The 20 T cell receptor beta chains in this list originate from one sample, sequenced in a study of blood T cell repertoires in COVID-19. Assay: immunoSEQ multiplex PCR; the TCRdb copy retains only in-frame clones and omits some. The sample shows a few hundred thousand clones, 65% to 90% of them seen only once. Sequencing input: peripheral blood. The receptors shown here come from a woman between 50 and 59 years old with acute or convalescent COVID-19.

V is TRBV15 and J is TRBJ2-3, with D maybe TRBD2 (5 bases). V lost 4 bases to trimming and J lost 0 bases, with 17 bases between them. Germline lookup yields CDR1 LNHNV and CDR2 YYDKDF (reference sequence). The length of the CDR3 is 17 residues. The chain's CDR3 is CATSKSTVGLSTDTQYF. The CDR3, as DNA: TGTGCCACCAGCAAAAGCACCGTAGGACTTAGCACAGATACGCAGTATTTT.

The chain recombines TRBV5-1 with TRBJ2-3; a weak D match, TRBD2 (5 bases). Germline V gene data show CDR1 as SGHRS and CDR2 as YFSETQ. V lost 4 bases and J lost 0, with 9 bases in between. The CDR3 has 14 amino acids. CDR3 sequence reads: CASSVERSTDTQYF. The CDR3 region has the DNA TGCGCCAGCAGCGTCGAGCGGAGCACAGATACGCAGTATTTT.

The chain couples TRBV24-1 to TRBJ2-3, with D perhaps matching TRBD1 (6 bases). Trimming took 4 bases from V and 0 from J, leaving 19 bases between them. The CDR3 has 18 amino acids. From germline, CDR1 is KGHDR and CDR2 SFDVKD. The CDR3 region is CATSDPPMGATSTDTQYF. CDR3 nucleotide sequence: TGTGCCACCAGTGACCCCCCGATGGGGGCAACTAGCACAGATACGCAGTATTTT.

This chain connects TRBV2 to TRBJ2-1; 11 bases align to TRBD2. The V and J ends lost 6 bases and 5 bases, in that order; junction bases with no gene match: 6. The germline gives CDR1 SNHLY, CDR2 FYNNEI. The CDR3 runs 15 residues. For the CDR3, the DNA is TGTGCCAGCAGAGCCGGGACTAGCGGCAACAATGAGCAGTTCTTC. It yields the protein CASRAGTSGNNEQFF. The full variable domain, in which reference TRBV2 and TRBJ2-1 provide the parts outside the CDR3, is EPEVTQTPSHQVTQMGQEVILRCVPISNHLYFYWYRQILGQKVEFLVSFYNNEISEKSEIFDDQFSVERPDGSNFTLKIRSTKLEDSAMYFCASRAGTSGNNEQFFGPGTRLTVL.

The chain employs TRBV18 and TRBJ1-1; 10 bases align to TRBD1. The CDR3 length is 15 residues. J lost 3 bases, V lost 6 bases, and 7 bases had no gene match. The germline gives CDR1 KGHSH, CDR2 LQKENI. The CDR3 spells CASSPGQGLDTEAFF. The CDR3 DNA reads TGTGCCAGCTCCCCGGGACAGGGGCTTGACACTGAAGCTTTCTTT.

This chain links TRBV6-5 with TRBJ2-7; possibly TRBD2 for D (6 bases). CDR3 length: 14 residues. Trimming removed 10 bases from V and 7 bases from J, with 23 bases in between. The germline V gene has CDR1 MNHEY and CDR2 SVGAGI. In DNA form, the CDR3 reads TGTGCCACCCGGCGGTCGAGCAGGGCGGGAGAGCAGTACTTC. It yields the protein CATRRSSRAGEQYF.

CDR3 residues: CASSGSHGTGLAPLHF. In DNA form, the CDR3 reads TGTGCCAGCAGTGGGTCACATGGGACAGGGCTTGCACCCCTCCACTTT. V and J are TRBV25-1 and TRBJ1-6; TRBD1 matches at 9 bases. V shed 4 bases, J shed 11 bases, and the junction held 12 bases outside the gene matches. Germline lookup yields CDR1 MGHDK and CDR2 SYGVNS. The CDR3 contains 16 residues.

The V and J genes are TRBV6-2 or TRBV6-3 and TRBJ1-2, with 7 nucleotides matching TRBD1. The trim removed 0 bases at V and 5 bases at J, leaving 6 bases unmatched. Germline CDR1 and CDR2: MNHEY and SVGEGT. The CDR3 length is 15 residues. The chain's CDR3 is CASSYSSGTVYGYTF. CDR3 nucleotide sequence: TGTGCCAGCAGTTACTCCTCCGGGACAGTTTATGGCTACACCTTC.

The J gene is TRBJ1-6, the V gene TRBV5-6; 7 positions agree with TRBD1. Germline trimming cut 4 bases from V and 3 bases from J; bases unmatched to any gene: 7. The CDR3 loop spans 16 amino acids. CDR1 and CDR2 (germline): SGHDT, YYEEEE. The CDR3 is CASSETGLGYNSPLHF. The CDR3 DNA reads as TGTGCCAGCAGCGAGACAGGGCTGGGCTATAATTCACCCCTCCACTTT. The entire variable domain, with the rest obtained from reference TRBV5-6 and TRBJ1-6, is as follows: DAGVTQSPTHLIKTRGQQVTLRCSPKSGHDTVSWYQQALGQGPQFIFQYYEEEERQRGNFPDRFSGHQFPNYSSELNVNALLLGDSALYLCASSETGLGYNSPLHFGNGTRLTVT.

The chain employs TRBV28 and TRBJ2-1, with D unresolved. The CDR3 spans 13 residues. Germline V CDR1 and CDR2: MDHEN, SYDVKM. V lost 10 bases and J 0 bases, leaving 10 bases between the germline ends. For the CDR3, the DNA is TGTGCCATCCAAAGGAGCTCCTACAATGAGCAGTTCTTC. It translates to CAIQRSSYNEQFF. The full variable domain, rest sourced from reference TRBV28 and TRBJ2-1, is DVKVTQSSRYLVKRTGEKVFLECVQDMDHENMFWYRQDPGLGLRLIYFSYDVKMKEKGDIPEGYSVSREKKERFSLILESASTNQTSMYLCAIQRSSYNEQFFGPGTRLTVL.

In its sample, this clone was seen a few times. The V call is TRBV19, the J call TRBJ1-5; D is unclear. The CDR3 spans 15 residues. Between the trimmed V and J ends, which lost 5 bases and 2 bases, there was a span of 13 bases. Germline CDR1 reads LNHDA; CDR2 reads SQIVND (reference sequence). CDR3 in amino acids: CASSVANGGNQPQHF. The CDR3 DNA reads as TGTGCCAGTAGTGTAGCGAACGGGGGCAATCAGCCCCAGCATTTT.

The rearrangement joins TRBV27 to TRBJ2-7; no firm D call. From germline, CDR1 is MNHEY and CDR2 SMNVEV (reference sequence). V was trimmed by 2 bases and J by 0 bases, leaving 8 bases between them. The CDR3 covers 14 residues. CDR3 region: CASSLIEVSYEQYF. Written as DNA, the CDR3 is TGTGCCAGCAGTTTAATTGAGGTCTCCTACGAGCAGTACTTC.

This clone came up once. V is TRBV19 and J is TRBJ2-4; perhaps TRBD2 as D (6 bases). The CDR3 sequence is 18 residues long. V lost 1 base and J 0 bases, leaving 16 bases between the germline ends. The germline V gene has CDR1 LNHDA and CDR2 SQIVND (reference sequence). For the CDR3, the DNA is TGTGCCAGTAGTATAGGTGGAGGGGCGAATTCAGCCAAAAACATTCAGTACTTC. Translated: CASSIGGGANSAKNIQYF.

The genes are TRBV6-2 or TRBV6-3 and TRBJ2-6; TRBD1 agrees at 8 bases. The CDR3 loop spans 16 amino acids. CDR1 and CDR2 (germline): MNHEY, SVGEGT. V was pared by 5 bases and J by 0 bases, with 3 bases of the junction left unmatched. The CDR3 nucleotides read TGTGCCAGCAGTGGACAGGGCCCCTCTGGGGCCAACGTCCTGACTTTC. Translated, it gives CASSGQGPSGANVLTF.

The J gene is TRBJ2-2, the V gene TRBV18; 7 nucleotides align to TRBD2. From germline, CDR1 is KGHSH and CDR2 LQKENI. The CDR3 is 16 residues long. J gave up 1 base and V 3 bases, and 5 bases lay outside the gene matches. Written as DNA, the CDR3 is TGTGCCAGCTCACCTTTTACGGGAGGGAACACCGGGGAGCTGTTTTTT. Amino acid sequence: CASSPFTGGNTGELFF.

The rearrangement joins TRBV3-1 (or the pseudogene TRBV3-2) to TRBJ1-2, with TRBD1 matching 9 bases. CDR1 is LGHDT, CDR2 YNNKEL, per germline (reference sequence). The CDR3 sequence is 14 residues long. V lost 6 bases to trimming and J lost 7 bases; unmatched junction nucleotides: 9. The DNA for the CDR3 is TGTGCCAGCAGACCGGCGGGACAGGGTGTTGGCTACACCTTC. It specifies CASRPAGQGVGYTF.

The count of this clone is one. CDR3 loop: CASSGPDNQPQHF. The CDR3 region has the DNA TGTGCCAGCAGTGGCCCAGACAATCAGCCCCAGCATTTT. This chain uses TRBV25-1 with TRBJ1-5; unclear D gene. Per germline, CDR1 MGHDK and CDR2 SYGVNS. V was pared by 4 bases and J by 3 bases, with 7 bases between. The CDR3 totals 13 residues.

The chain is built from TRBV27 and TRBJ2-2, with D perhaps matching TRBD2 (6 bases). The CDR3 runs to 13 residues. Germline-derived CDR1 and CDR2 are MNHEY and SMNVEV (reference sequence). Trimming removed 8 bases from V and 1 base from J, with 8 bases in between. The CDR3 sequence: CASLTRNTGELFF. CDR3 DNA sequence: TGTGCCAGCTTGACTAGGAACACCGGGGAGCTGTTTTTT.

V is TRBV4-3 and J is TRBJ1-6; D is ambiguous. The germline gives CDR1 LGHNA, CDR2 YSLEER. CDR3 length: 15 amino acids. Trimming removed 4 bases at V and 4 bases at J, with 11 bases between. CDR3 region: CASSPTGNYNSPLHF. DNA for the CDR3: TGCGCCAGCAGCCCCACCGGGAATTATAATTCACCCCTCCACTTT.

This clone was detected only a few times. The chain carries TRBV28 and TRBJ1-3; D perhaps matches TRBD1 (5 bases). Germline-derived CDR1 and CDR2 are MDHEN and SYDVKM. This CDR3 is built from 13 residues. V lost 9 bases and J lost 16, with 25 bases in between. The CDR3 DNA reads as TGTGCCAGTTTTAGGAGGGACTCCCTTACGGTCTATTTT. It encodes CASFRRDSLTVYF.